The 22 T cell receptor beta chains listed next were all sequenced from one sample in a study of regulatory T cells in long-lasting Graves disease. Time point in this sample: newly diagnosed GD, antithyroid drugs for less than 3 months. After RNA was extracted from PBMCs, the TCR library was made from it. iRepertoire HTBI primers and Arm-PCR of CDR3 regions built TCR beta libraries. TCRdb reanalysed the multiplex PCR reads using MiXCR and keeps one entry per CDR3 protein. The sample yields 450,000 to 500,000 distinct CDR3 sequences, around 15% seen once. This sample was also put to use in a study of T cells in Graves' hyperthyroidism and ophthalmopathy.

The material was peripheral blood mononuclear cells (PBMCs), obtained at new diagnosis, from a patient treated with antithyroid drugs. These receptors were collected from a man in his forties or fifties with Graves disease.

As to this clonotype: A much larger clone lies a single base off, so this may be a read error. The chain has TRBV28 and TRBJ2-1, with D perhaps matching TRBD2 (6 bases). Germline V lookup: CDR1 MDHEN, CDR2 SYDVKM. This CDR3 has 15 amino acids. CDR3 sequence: CAGRSTSTRSNEQFF. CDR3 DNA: TGTGCCGGCAGGTCAACCTCGACTAGGTCCAATGAGCAGTTCTTC.

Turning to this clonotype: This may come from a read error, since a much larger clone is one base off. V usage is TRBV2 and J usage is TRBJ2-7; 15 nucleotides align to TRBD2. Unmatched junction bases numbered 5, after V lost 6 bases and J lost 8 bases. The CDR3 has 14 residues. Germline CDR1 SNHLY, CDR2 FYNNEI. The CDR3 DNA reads TGTGCCAGCAGCCCCGGGACTAGCGGGAGGAAGCAGTACTTC. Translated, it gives CASSPGTSGRKQYF.

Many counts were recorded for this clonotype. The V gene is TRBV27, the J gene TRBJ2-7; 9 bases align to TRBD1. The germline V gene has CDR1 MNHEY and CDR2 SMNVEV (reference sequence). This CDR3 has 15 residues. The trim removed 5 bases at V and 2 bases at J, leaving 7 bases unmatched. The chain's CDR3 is CASSPRQGGPYEQYF. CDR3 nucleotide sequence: TGTGCCAGCAGTCCTCGACAGGGGGGGCCCTACGAGCAGTACTTC.

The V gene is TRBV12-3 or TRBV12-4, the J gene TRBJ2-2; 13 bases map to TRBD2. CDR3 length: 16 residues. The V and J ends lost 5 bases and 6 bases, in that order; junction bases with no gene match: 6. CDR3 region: CASSPTSGRTPGELFF. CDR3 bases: TGTGCCAGCAGTCCGACTAGCGGGAGGACCCCCGGGGAGCTGTTTTTT.

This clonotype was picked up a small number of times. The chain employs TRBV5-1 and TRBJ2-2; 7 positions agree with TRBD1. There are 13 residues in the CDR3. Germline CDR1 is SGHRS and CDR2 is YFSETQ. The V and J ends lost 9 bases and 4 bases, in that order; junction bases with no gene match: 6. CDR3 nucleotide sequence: TGCGCCACTTCGACAGGGCTCACCGGGGAGCTGTTTTTT. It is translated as CATSTGLTGELFF.

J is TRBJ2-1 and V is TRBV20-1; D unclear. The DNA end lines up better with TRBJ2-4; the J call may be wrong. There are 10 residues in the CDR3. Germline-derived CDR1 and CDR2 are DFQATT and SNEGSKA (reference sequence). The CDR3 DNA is TGCAGTGCTAGGAAGAACATTCAGTACTTC. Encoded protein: CSARKNIQYF.

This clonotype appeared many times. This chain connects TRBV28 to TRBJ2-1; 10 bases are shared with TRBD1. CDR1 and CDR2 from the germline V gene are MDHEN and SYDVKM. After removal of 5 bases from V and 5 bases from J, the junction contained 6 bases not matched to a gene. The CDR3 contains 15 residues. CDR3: CASSHRDRGHNEQFF. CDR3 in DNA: TGTGCCAGCAGTCACCGGGACAGGGGCCACAATGAGCAGTTCTTC.

For the CDR3, the DNA is TGTGCCTGGAGCGGCAACGCTGGAAACACCATATATTTT. Its translation: CAWSGNAGNTIYF. The chain carries TRBV30 and TRBJ1-3; the D is unclear. The CDR3 is made up of 13 amino acids. Looked up from germline, CDR1 is GTSNPN and CDR2 is SVGIG (reference sequence). Trimming left V 3 bases short and J 2 bases short, with 8 bases between.

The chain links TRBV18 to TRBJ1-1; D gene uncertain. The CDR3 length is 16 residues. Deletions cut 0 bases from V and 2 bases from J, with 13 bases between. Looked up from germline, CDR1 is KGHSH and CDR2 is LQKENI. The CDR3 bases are TGTGCCAGCTCACCACCCCACGAGGTAGTAAACACTGAAGCTTTCTTT. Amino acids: CASSPPHEVVNTEAFF.

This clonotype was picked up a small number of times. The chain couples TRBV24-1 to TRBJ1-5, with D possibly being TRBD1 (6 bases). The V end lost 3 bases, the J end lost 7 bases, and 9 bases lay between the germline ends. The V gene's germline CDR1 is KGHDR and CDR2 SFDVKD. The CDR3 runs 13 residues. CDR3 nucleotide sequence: TGTGCCACCAGTGATATAGGGGGACAGCCCCAGCATTTT. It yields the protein CATSDIGGQPQHF.

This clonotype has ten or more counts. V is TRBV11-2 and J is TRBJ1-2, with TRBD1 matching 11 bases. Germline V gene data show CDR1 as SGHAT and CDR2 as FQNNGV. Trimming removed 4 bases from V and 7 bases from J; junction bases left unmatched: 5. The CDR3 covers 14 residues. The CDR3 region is CASSWDRGTVGYTF. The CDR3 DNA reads TGTGCCAGCAGCTGGGACAGGGGGACAGTTGGCTACACCTTC. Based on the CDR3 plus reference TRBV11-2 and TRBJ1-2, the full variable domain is EAGVAQSPRYKIIEKRQSVAFWCNPISGHATLYWYQQILGQGPKLLIQFQNNGVVDDSQLPKDRFSAERLKGVDSTLKIQPAKLEDSAVYLCASSWDRGTVGYTFGSGTRLTVV.

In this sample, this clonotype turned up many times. CDR3 sequence: CSAGIQGAYNEQFF. In DNA form, the CDR3 reads TGCAGTGCGGGAATCCAGGGGGCCTACAATGAGCAGTTCTTC. This rearrangement joins TRBV20-1 to TRBJ2-1; 7 bases line up with TRBD1. In germline, CDR1 is DFQATT, CDR2 SNEGSKA (reference sequence). The J segment lost 2 bases and the V segment lost 6 bases, leaving 7 bases of the junction unmatched. The CDR3 has 14 residues.

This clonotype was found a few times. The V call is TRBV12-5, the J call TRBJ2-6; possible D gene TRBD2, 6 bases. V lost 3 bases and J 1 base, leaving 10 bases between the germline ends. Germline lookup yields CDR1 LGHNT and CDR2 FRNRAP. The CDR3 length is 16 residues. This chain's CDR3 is CASGFSGRSGANVLTF. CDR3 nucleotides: TGTGCTAGTGGTTTTAGCGGCCGATCTGGGGCCAACGTCCTGACTTTC. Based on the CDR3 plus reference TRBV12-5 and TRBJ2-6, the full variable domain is DARVTQTPRHKVTEMGQEVTMRCQPILGHNTVFWYRQTMMQGLELLAYFRNRAPLDDSGMPKDRFSAEMPDATLATLKIQPSEPRDSAVYFCASGFSGRSGANVLTFGAGSRLTVL.

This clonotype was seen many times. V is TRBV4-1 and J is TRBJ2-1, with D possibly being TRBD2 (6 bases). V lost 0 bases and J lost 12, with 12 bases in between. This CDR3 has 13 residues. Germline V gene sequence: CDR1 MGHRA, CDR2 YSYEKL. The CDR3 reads CASSQDHGTLQFF. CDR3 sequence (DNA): TGCGCCAGCAGCCAAGATCATGGGACTCTGCAGTTCTTC.

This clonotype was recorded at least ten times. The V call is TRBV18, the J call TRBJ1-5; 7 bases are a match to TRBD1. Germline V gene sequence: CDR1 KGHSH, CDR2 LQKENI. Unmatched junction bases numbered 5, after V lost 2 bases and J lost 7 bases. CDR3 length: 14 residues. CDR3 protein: CASSPVDRAQPQHF. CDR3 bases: TGTGCCAGCTCACCAGTCGACAGGGCCCAGCCCCAGCATTTT.

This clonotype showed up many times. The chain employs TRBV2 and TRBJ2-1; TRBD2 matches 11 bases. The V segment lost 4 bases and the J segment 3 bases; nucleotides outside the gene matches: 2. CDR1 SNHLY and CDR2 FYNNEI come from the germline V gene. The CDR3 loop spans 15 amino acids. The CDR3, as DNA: TGTGCCAGCAGTGGGACTAGCGGGTTCTACAATGAGCAGTTCTTC. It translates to CASSGTSGFYNEQFF. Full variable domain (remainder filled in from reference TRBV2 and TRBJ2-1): EPEVTQTPSHQVTQMGQEVILRCVPISNHLYFYWYRQILGQKVEFLVSFYNNEISEKSEIFDDQFSVERPDGSNFTLKIRSTKLEDSAMYFCASSGTSGFYNEQFFGPGTRLTVL.

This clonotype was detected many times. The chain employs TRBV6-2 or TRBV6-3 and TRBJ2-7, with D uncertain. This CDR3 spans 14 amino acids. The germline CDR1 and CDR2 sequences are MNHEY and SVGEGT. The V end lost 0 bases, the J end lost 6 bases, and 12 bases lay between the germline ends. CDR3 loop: CASSYSSGGTEQYF. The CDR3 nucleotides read TGTGCCAGCAGTTACTCTTCGGGTGGTACCGAGCAGTACTTC.

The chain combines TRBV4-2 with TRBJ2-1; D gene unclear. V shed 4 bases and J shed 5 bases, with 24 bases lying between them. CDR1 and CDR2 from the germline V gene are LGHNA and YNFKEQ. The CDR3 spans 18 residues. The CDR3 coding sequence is TGTGCCAGCAGCCCCGTACAGAGCGTTGCGCAATCGAACAATGAGCAGTTCTTC. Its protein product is CASSPVQSVAQSNNEQFF.

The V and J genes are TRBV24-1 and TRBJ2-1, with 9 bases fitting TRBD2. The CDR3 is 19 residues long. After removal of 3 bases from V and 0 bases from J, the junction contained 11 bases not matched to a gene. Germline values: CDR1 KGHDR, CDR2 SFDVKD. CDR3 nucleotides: TGTGCCACCAGTGATCCCGGGACTAGCTCAATCCTCTCCTACAATGAGCAGTTCTTC. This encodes CATSDPGTSSILSYNEQFF.

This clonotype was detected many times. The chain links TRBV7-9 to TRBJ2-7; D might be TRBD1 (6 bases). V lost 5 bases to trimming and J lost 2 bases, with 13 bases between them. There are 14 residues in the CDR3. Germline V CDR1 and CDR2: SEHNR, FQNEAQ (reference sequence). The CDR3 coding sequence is TGTGCCAGCAGCCTGACAGGAAGTCCCTACGAGCAGTACTTC. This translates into CASSLTGSPYEQYF.

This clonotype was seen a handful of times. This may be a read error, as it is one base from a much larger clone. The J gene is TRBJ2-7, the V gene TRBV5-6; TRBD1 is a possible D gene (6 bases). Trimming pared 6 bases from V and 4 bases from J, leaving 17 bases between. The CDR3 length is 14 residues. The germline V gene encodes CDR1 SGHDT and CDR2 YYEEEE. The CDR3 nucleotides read TGTGCCAGCAACTTACAGGGAATTAATTACGAGCAGTACTTC. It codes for CASNLQGINYEQYF.

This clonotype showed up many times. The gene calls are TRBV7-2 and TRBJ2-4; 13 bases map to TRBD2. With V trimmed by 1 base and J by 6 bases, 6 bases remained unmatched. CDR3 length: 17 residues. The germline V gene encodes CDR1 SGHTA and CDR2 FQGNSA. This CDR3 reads CASSLDTSGRASNIQYF. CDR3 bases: TGTGCCAGCAGCTTAGATACTAGCGGGAGGGCATCAAACATTCAGTACTTC.